Here is one T cell receptor (beta chain) with its context. Its antigen remains undetermined. No quality values exist for individual bases; no much larger clone is one base distant. The immunoSEQ platform was used for TCRbeta chain sequencing. Under the source paper's analysis protocol: When Treg repertoires were pooled, patients gave 60,000 or so distinct TCRbeta sequences, while healthy donors gave 95,000 to 100,000. Treg TCRbeta sequences found in two or more individuals were defined as public, and these public Treg TCRbeta sequences were then searched for in Tconv repertoires. Differences between groups were assessed by Mann-Whitney U tests with Bonferroni-Dunn correction in GraphPad Prism 7.03. TCRdb mirrors the immuneACCESS table, restricted to in-frame sequences. Some clones are absent from its copies; in checked studies, under half trace to an unresolved V gene, and the reason for the others is unknown. V and J calls and clone size come straight from that table; D and trimming were deduced from the DNA. The sample profile shows 23,000 or so clones; around 90% of them were found once. The ten largest account for roughly 1.5% of the sample.

The data were taken from a study of B cell selection in AIRE deficiency (dated by TCRdb to the late 2010s). For context, the study as a whole: TCRbeta repertoires of sorted blood CD4+ conventional T cells and regulatory T cells were compared between AIRE-deficient patients and healthy controls. The TCR-sequenced cohort comprised about five AIRE-deficient APECED patients and about five healthy control donors. General study outcomes and caveats: About 30% of the Treg TCRbeta sequences shared among healthy donors were found in patient Tconv cells, which suggests that Treg-biased clones were diverted into the Tconv compartment. Only TCRbeta chains were sequenced, and roughly 40% of shared healthy-donor Treg sequences were also present in healthy Tconv cells, possibly due to differing TCRalpha chains. Tconv and Treg cells from AIRE-deficient patients showed TCRBV gene usage, CDR3 length and TCR diversity similar to those of healthy donors. Among 3657 shared Treg TCRbeta sequences, 30% to 35% were shared exclusively among healthy donors and 8.5% to 10% exclusively among patients, which suggests that Treg selection is less efficient in the absence of AIRE. Shared Treg sequences had shorter CDR3s, which reflects a bias toward rearrangements containing few non-templated nucleotide insertions.

For sorting, regulatory T cells were defined as CD4+CD25hiCD127low/negative cells. The control samples were obtained from healthy donors who were not related to the patients. A FACSAria flow cytometer was used to sort the Tconv and Treg cells intended for TCRbeta sequencing. Sorted cells were collected into 5-ml round-bottom polystyrene tubes, and dry cell pellets were frozen at -80°C before sequencing. Sequencing input: CD4+CD25+ Tregs sorted from PBMCs. The sequence derives from a human donor in good health.

The nucleotide sequence is TGTGCCATCAGTGAGCCGGGACAGGGTGAAAAACTGTTTTTT. It encodes CAISEPGQGEKLFF. The chain is made from TRBV10-3 and TRBJ1-4, with 9 bases in between that match TRBD1. Including the terminal cysteine and phenylalanine, the CDR3 comprises 14 residues. Of all the DNA, just the CDR3 is kept, 42 bases in frame from base 1. Relative to germline, V is missing 2 bases and J is missing 7 bases, with 2 bases of the junction outside any gene match. The germline V gene sets CDR1 to ENHRY and CDR2 to SYGVKD.